The 27 T cell receptor beta chains listed next were all sequenced from one sample in a study of blood T cell repertoires in COVID-19. Sequenced by immunoSEQ multiplex PCR; TCRdb stores in-frame clones only, minus some. The table lists 200,000 to 250,000 clones, approximately 90% of them singletons. The sample was peripheral blood. These receptors were taken from a man aged 30 to 39 with COVID-19, enrolled during active disease.

The V gene is TRBV7-2, the J gene TRBJ2-1, with D possibly being TRBD2 (5 bases). The V end lost 6 bases, the J end lost 2 bases, and 14 bases lay between the germline ends. Germline-derived CDR1 and CDR2 are SGHTA and FQGNSA. The CDR3 is 15 amino acids. DNA for the CDR3: TGTGCCAGCAGGCTGGCGGGCGGGCCCTACAATGAGCAGTTCTTC. Protein: CASRLAGGPYNEQFF.

The chain employs TRBV7-8 and TRBJ2-3, with 7 positions matching TRBD2. This CDR3 region has 15 residues. With V trimmed by 5 bases and J by 4 bases, 9 bases remained unmatched. CDR1 SGHVS and CDR2 FQNEAQ come from the germline V gene. The CDR3 loop is CASSHRGDLADTQYF. Written as DNA, the CDR3 is TGTGCCAGCAGCCACCGGGGGGACTTGGCAGATACGCAGTATTTT.

V usage is TRBV5-1 and J usage is TRBJ2-5; 9 bases line up with TRBD1. Germline CDR1 SGHRS, CDR2 YFSETQ. This CDR3 is built from 15 residues. Trimming cost V 2 bases and J 2 bases; bases outside gene matches: 4. The CDR3 spells CASSFRTGVQETQYF. The DNA of the CDR3 is TGCGCCAGCAGCTTCCGGACAGGGGTTCAAGAGACCCAGTACTTC. Filled out from reference TRBV5-1 and TRBJ2-5, the complete variable domain reads KAGVTQTPRYLIKTRGQQVTLSCSPISGHRSVSWYQQTPGQGLQFLFEYFSETQRNKGNFPGRFSGRQFSNSRSEMNVSTLELGDSALYLCASSFRTGVQETQYFGPGTRLLVL.

The CDR3 reads CASLGDRATGELFF. CDR3 bases: TGTGCCAGCCTCGGGGACAGGGCCACCGGGGAGCTGTTTTTT. The genes are TRBV19 and TRBJ2-2; 9 bases are a match to TRBD1. V shed 9 bases, J shed 4 bases, and the junction held 6 bases outside the gene matches. Germline CDR1 is LNHDA and CDR2 is SQIVND (reference sequence). The CDR3 is made up of 14 amino acids. Complete variable domain (other parts from reference TRBV19 and TRBJ2-2): DGGITQSPKYLFRKEGQNVTLSCEQNLNHDAMYWYRQDPGQGLRLIYYSQIVNDFQKGDIAEGYSVSREKKESFPLTVTSAQKNPTAFYLCASLGDRATGELFFGEGSRLTVL.

The chain employs TRBV6-6 and TRBJ1-1, with D tentatively TRBD1 (6 bases). The germline V gene has CDR1 MNHNY and CDR2 SVGAGI (reference sequence). With 2 bases removed from V and 6 bases from J, the gap between germline ends came to 13 bases. This CDR3 is 14 amino acids long. This CDR3 reads CASSYTGLSAEAFF. The CDR3 nucleotides are TGTGCCAGCAGTTACACAGGGCTGAGCGCTGAAGCTTTCTTT.

The chain carries TRBV25-1 and TRBJ1-6; D perhaps matches TRBD1 (6 bases). V was pared by 4 bases and J by 10 bases, with 17 bases between. Germline CDR1 and CDR2: MGHDK and SYGVNS. The CDR3 length is 15 residues. In DNA, the CDR3 is TGTGCCAGCAGTGCCGGACAGCCAGATATCTCACCCCTCCACTTT. As protein: CASSAGQPDISPLHF.

V and J are TRBV11-3 and TRBJ2-2; D remains unclear. Germline CDR1 SGHNT, CDR2 YENEEA. The germline V and J ends were trimmed by 4 bases and 4 bases, with 10 bases remaining between them. This CDR3 contains 14 residues. Here the CDR3 DNA reads TGTGCCAGCAGCTCCGAGGTGGGCACCGGGGAGCTGTTTTTT. As protein: CASSSEVGTGELFF.

V gene TRBV7-8 combines with J gene TRBJ1-1; D is perhaps TRBD1 (6 bases). The CDR3 has 14 amino acids. Between the trimmed V and J ends, which lost 5 bases and 1 base, there was a span of 11 bases. Germline assignment: CDR1 SGHVS and CDR2 FQNEAQ. In DNA form, the CDR3 reads TGTGCCAGCAGCCTTATAGGGGGGAACACTGAAGCTTTCTTT. Translated, it gives CASSLIGGNTEAFF.

V gene TRBV18 combines with J gene TRBJ1-4; D is ambiguous. CDR3 length equals 14 residues. The V gene's germline CDR1 is KGHSH and CDR2 LQKENI. V gave up 2 bases and J gave up 3 bases, with 7 bases separating them. The CDR3 loop is CASSPGEANEKLFF. CDR3 DNA: TGTGCCAGCTCACCAGGCGAGGCTAATGAAAAACTGTTTTTT.

For the CDR3, the DNA is TGTGCCAGCAGCACCCGGGACTCGAGCTACGAGCAGTACTTC. It is translated as CASSTRDSSYEQYF. The J gene is TRBJ2-7, the V gene TRBV7-2, with a weak D call TRBD2 (6 bases). The V end lost 5 bases, the J end lost 3 bases, and 14 bases lay between the germline ends. The CDR3 has 14 amino acids. From germline, CDR1 is SGHTA and CDR2 FQGNSA. Looking up the rest from reference TRBV7-2 and TRBJ2-7 gives the full variable domain: GAGVSQSPSNKVTEKGKDVELRCDPISGHTALYWYRQSLGQGLEFLIYFQGNSAPDKSGLPSDRFSAERTGGSVSTLTIQRTQQEDSAVYLCASSTRDSSYEQYFGPGTRLTVT.

This clone was picked up one time. The chain carries TRBV18 and TRBJ2-3; the match to TRBD2 covers 9 bases. Germline assignment: CDR1 KGHSH and CDR2 LQKENI. Trimming removed 2 bases from V and 0 bases from J; junction bases left unmatched: 6. The CDR3 sequence is 17 residues long. CDR3: CASSPLTSGKSTDTQYF. CDR3 coding DNA: TGTGCCAGCTCACCATTGACTAGCGGAAAGAGCACAGATACGCAGTATTTT.

The chain is built from TRBV7-2 and TRBJ1-1; TRBD1 matches at 10 bases. The CDR3 spans 13 residues. V shed 5 bases, J shed 5 bases, and the junction held 2 bases outside the gene matches. CDR1 and CDR2 from the germline V gene are SGHTA and FQGNSA. The CDR3 DNA sequence: TGTGCCAGCAGCCGACAGGGGGCAACTGAAGCTTTCTTT. Translation: CASSRQGATEAFF.

In this sample, this clone turned up a few times. V is TRBV27 and J is TRBJ2-7; weak D call: TRBD2 (6 bases). CDR3 length: 13 residues. V was shortened by 2 bases and J by 1 base, with 6 bases between the two germline ends. CDR1 is MNHEY, CDR2 SMNVEV, per germline (reference sequence). The DNA for the CDR3 is TGTGCCAGCAGTTTACGGGGGTCCTACGAGCAGTACTTC. Amino acid sequence: CASSLRGSYEQYF.

The V and J genes are TRBV4-2 and TRBJ1-1; 8 positions agree with TRBD1. Germline CDR1 and CDR2: LGHNA and YNFKEQ. The CDR3 covers 12 residues. V shed 8 bases, J shed 4 bases, and the junction held 3 bases outside the gene matches. The CDR3 is CASGQGPTEAFF. The CDR3 bases are TGTGCCAGCGGACAGGGACCCACTGAAGCTTTCTTT.

This chain uses TRBV7-2 with TRBJ1-6; tentative D call: TRBD1 (5 bases). Germline V gene data show CDR1 as SGHTA and CDR2 as FQGNSA. This CDR3 is 15 amino acids long. Trimming removed 5 bases at V and 7 bases at J, with 15 bases between. CDR3 DNA sequence: TGTGCCAGCAGCAGGGAATTAGGGGTGAATTCACCCCTCCACTTT. Translated, it gives CASSRELGVNSPLHF.

The rearrangement joins TRBV18 to TRBJ2-1, with 8 bases lining up with TRBD1. There are 13 residues in the CDR3. Germline CDR1 and CDR2: KGHSH and LQKENI. The V segment lost 6 bases and the J segment 7 bases; nucleotides outside the gene matches: 5. The CDR3 sequence is CASSRTGTNEQFF. CDR3 nucleotide sequence: TGTGCCAGCTCTCGGACAGGGACTAATGAGCAGTTCTTC.

This clone appeared once. The V and J genes are TRBV6-1 and TRBJ1-1; D is uncertain. Trimming stripped 3 bases from V and 7 bases from J, with 6 bases between. The CDR3 is made up of 11 amino acids. The germline gives CDR1 MNHNS, CDR2 SASEGT. Here the CDR3 DNA reads TGTGCCAGCAGTGACGGCGGTGAAGCTTTCTTT. Translation: CASSDGGEAFF.

This clone was found once. The rearrangement joins TRBV5-5 to TRBJ1-2, with no clear D. Trimming took off 0 bases at V and 4 bases at J, with 7 bases between the two ends. CDR3 length equals 13 residues. Germline loops: CDR1 SGHKS, CDR2 YYEKEE (reference sequence). CDR3 coding DNA: TGTGCCAGCAGCTTGGGAGGGTTCTATGGCTACACCTTC. Translating gives CASSLGGFYGYTF. Filled out from reference TRBV5-5 and TRBJ1-2, the complete variable domain reads DAGVTQSPTHLIKTRGQQVTLRCSPISGHKSVSWYQQVLGQGPQFIFQYYEKEERGRGNFPDRFSARQFPNYSSELNVNALLLGDSALYLCASSLGGFYGYTFGSGTRLTVV.

The chain employs TRBV2 and TRBJ1-5; 7 bases agree with TRBD1. Germline trimming cut 6 bases from V and 6 bases from J; bases unmatched to any gene: 11. This CDR3 comprises 15 residues. Germline lookup yields CDR1 SNHLY and CDR2 FYNNEI. CDR3 nucleotide sequence: TGTGCCAGCAGAACAGACAGGGTTGGATCTCAGCCCCAGCATTTT. Protein sequence: CASRTDRVGSQPQHF.

The chain is built from TRBV10-3 and TRBJ2-7, with TRBD2 matching over 7 bases. CDR1 and CDR2 (germline): ENHRY, SYGVKD. The CDR3 length is 13 residues. After removal of 6 bases from V and 2 bases from J, the junction contained 4 bases not matched to a gene. CDR3 amino acids: CAIRRAGTYEQYF. The CDR3 nucleotides are TGTGCCATCAGGAGAGCGGGGACCTACGAGCAGTACTTC.

V and J are TRBV4-3 and TRBJ2-1; 8 nucleotides match TRBD2. The J segment lost 6 bases and the V segment lost 3 bases, leaving 7 bases of the junction unmatched. The CDR3 covers 15 residues. Germline values: CDR1 LGHNA, CDR2 YSLEER. The CDR3 loop is CASSHPAGGRNEQFF. The CDR3 coding sequence is TGCGCCAGCAGCCATCCGGCGGGAGGACGCAATGAGCAGTTCTTC.

The CDR3 spells CASSVPPSGGSGLPSYEQYF. The CDR3 region has the DNA TGCGCCAGCAGTGTTCCCCCTAGCGGGGGGTCGGGGCTCCCCTCCTACGAGCAGTACTTC. V gene TRBV10-1 combines with J gene TRBJ2-7; 11 bases are shared with TRBD2. Germline V lookup: CDR1 WNHNN, CDR2 SYGVQD (reference sequence). The CDR3 runs to 20 residues. V trimming: 4 bases; J trimming: 0 bases; junction bases outside the gene matches: 17.

The chain has TRBV7-9 and TRBJ1-1; D is ambiguous. Germline CDR1 and CDR2: SEHNR and FQNEAQ (reference sequence). The CDR3 is made up of 17 amino acids. Trimming pared 2 bases from V and 2 bases from J, leaving 18 bases between. CDR3 residues: CASSLFLNVGVNTEAFF. The CDR3 nucleotides read TGTGCCAGCAGCTTATTTTTGAATGTCGGGGTAAACACTGAAGCTTTCTTT.

The chain links TRBV7-3 to TRBJ1-6; 7 bases align to TRBD1. V trimming: 2 bases; J trimming: 6 bases; junction bases outside the gene matches: 4. The germline V gene has CDR1 SGHTA and CDR2 FQGTGA. The CDR3 is 15 residues long. The CDR3 spells CASSLGDRVNSPLHF. Here the CDR3 DNA reads TGTGCCAGCAGCTTAGGTGACAGGGTTAATTCACCCCTCCACTTT.

The chain employs TRBV5-4 and TRBJ1-2; 10 nucleotides agree with TRBD1. V was clipped by 0 bases and J by 8 bases; unmatched bases: 4. CDR3 length: 14 residues. In germline, CDR1 is SGHNT, CDR2 YYREEE (reference sequence). CDR3 in amino acids: CASSLVGQGVGYTF. DNA for the CDR3: TGTGCCAGCAGCTTGGTCGGACAGGGGGTGGGCTACACCTTC.

The V and J genes are TRBV2 and TRBJ1-2, with 12 bases aligning to TRBD1. The CDR3 is made up of 15 amino acids. With 4 bases clipped from V and 7 bases from J, the junction kept 7 bases outside the gene matches. CDR1 SNHLY and CDR2 FYNNEI come from the germline V gene. DNA of the CDR3: TGTGCCAGCAGTGTTTTGGGACAGGGGGCCGTTGGCTACACCTTC. This sequence encodes CASSVLGQGAVGYTF.

This clone was recorded only once. Here the CDR3 reads CASSSLGTGREAFF. In DNA, the CDR3 is TGTGCCAGCAGCTCACTTGGGACAGGGCGGGAAGCTTTCTTT. The chain has TRBV7-2 and TRBJ1-1; 9 bases agree with TRBD1. Trimming took 4 bases from V and 8 from J; bases not matched to a gene: 8. The CDR3 is 14 amino acids. CDR1 is SGHTA, CDR2 FQGNSA, per germline.